These 32 T cell receptor beta chains were all obtained from the same sample, sequenced in a study of cytomegalovirus exposure and HLA in healthy donors. PCR involved 60 Vbeta and 13 Jbeta primers. Generated by immunoSEQ multiplex PCR, the TCRdb table keeps only in-frame clones and is missing some. The data hold 76,000 or so clones, with roughly two thirds observed a single time. Sequencing was done on a sample of PBMCs. The receptors originated from a woman aged 40 to 50 in good health and CMV-seropositive.

The chain carries TRBV15 and TRBJ2-5; 10 bases align to TRBD2. V lost 3 bases to trimming and J lost 1 base; unmatched junction nucleotides: 5. Looked up from germline, CDR1 is LNHNV and CDR2 is YYDKDF (reference sequence). The CDR3 contains 16 residues. CDR3 region: CATSRGRTSGQETQYF. CDR3 DNA sequence: TGTGCCACCAGCAGGGGACGGACTAGCGGCCAAGAGACCCAGTACTTC.

This clone was observed a handful of times. V and J are TRBV2 and TRBJ1-1; 8 bases align to TRBD1. The germline CDR1 and CDR2 sequences are SNHLY and FYNNEI. V lost 5 bases, J lost 4 bases, and 6 bases stayed unmatched. The CDR3 sequence is 14 residues long. CDR3 DNA: TGTGCCAGCAGTACCTTGACAGGGGTCACTGAAGCTTTCTTT. Encoded protein: CASSTLTGVTEAFF.

The table lists this clone with a count of one. The rearrangement links TRBV6-5 to TRBJ2-7, with D maybe TRBD2 (5 bases). The germline V and J ends were trimmed by 4 bases and 5 bases, with 15 bases remaining between them. The CDR3 loop spans 14 amino acids. The germline V gene encodes CDR1 MNHEY and CDR2 SVGAGI. The CDR3 DNA sequence: TGTGCCAGCAGTTGGCGGGCCCGTTCCGACGAGCAGTACTTC. Translated: CASSWRARSDEQYF.

This sequence joins TRBV7-9 and TRBJ1-1; 7 nucleotides match TRBD1. The germline V gene encodes CDR1 SEHNR and CDR2 FQNEAQ (reference sequence). The CDR3 has 16 residues. The J segment lost 7 bases and the V segment lost 5 bases, leaving 16 bases of the junction unmatched. The CDR3 protein is CASSGPAGTETLEAFF. CDR3 nucleotides: TGTGCCAGCAGCGGCCCGGCCGGGACAGAGACCCTTGAAGCTTTCTTT.

The chain uses TRBV10-3 and TRBJ1-2, with TRBD1 matching over 7 bases. The ends lost 10 bases at V and 3 bases at J; junction bases unmatched: 8. From germline, CDR1 is ENHRY and CDR2 SYGVKD. CDR3 size: 13 residues. The CDR3 spells CATGGRTDYGYTF. The CDR3 DNA follows: TGTGCCACAGGGGGGAGGACGGACTATGGCTACACCTTC.

The chain combines TRBV4-3 with TRBJ2-5; 8 bases align to TRBD1. The CDR3 runs 15 residues. The germline gives CDR1 LGHNA, CDR2 YSLEER. V shed 1 base and J 5 bases; nucleotides not matched to a gene: 6. CDR3 DNA sequence: TGCGCCAGCAGCCAAGGAGGGACAGGAGCGGAGACCCAGTACTTC. Its protein product is CASSQGGTGAETQYF.

The chain has TRBV5-1 and TRBJ1-2, with D perhaps TRBD1 (6 bases). Trimming took 0 bases from V and 7 from J, leaving 10 bases between them. The CDR3 extends over 13 amino acids. Germline V gene sequence: CDR1 SGHRS, CDR2 YFSETQ. CDR3 in amino acids: CASSLVTGRGYTF. The CDR3 DNA is TGCGCCAGCAGCTTGGTTACAGGGCGTGGCTACACCTTC.

The chain carries TRBV11-2 and TRBJ2-7; weak D call: TRBD2 (5 bases). This CDR3 has 15 amino acids. V shed 5 bases and J shed 0 bases, with 14 bases lying between them. Germline-derived CDR1 and CDR2 are SGHAT and FQNNGV. CDR3 loop: CASSPSSLASYEQYF. The CDR3 DNA sequence: TGTGCCAGCAGCCCCTCGAGTCTAGCCTCCTACGAGCAGTACTTC.

To note about this clone: The same CDR3 is also encoded by other DNA sequences in this sample. This chain links TRBV4-3 with TRBJ2-7; 9 bases match TRBD2. With V trimmed by 0 bases and J by 0 bases, 9 bases remained unmatched. Germline V gives CDR1 LGHNA, CDR2 YSLEER. The CDR3 spans 18 residues. The CDR3 reads CASSQETMTSGFSYEQYF. CDR3 in DNA: TGCGCCAGCAGCCAAGAAACTATGACTAGCGGTTTCTCCTACGAGCAGTACTTC.

This rearrangement joins TRBV7-2 to TRBJ1-5, with D unresolved. The V gene's germline CDR1 is SGHTA and CDR2 FQGNSA. The germline V and J ends were trimmed by 2 bases and 2 bases, with 19 bases remaining between them. This CDR3 is built from 18 residues. DNA of the CDR3: TGTGCCAGCAGCTTATGTAAGCGGCCAACTGAGCGCAATCAGCCCCAGCATTTT. Its protein is CASSLCKRPTERNQPQHF.

The chain recombines TRBV6-6 with TRBJ1-1; a weak D match, TRBD1 (5 bases). The ends were cut back, 6 bases at V and 5 bases at J, with 19 bases in the middle. This CDR3 has 15 amino acids. CDR1 MNHNY and CDR2 SVGAGI come from the germline V gene (reference sequence). Here the CDR3 reads CASSLLMGGGTEAFF. DNA of the CDR3: TGTGCCAGCAGCCTCCTGATGGGGGGGGGTACTGAAGCTTTCTTT.

This clone was found once. CDR3 protein: CASSLLSETQYF. The CDR3 bases are TGTGCCAGCAGCTTACTTTCGGAGACCCAGTACTTC. The chain is built from TRBV7-2 and TRBJ2-5; D gene uncertain. The CDR3 sequence is 12 residues long. Germline V gives CDR1 SGHTA, CDR2 FQGNSA. The ends were cut back, 2 bases at V and 5 bases at J, with 6 bases in the middle.

The chain recombines TRBV15 with TRBJ1-5, with D unclear. CDR3 length equals 15 residues. V was shortened by 0 bases and J by 1 base, with 7 bases between the two germline ends. Germline V gene sequence: CDR1 LNHNV, CDR2 YYDKDF (reference sequence). CDR3 bases: TGTGCCACCAGCAGAGATAGTATCAGCAATCAGCCCCAGCATTTT. Protein: CATSRDSISNQPQHF.

The rearrangement joins TRBV6-6 to TRBJ2-1, with D possibly TRBD2 on 5 matching bases. This CDR3 is built from 16 residues. Germline loops: CDR1 MNHNY, CDR2 SVGAGI (reference sequence). V was pared by 0 bases and J by 0 bases, with 9 bases between. Here the CDR3 reads CASSYSRGASYNEQFF. The CDR3 nucleotides read TGTGCCAGCAGTTACTCCCGGGGTGCCTCCTACAATGAGCAGTTCTTC.

The J gene is TRBJ1-4, the V gene TRBV5-1; D perhaps matches TRBD1 (5 bases). This CDR3 spans 15 amino acids. Germline V gene lookup returns CDR1 SGHRS and CDR2 YFSETQ. V was trimmed by 2 bases and J by 7 bases, leaving 15 bases between them. CDR3 sequence: CASSLTGDASEKLFF. The CDR3, as DNA: TGCGCCAGCAGCTTAACAGGTGATGCCAGTGAAAAACTGTTTTTT.

The J gene is TRBJ1-3, the V gene TRBV4-3; D possibly corresponds to TRBD1 (6 bases). This CDR3 contains 16 residues. Germline V gives CDR1 LGHNA, CDR2 YSLEER. The V gene lost 3 bases and the J gene lost 4 bases, with 16 bases spanning the gap. CDR3 in amino acids: CASSQYRDTDGNTIYF. In nucleotides, the CDR3 is TGCGCCAGCAGCCAGTACCGGGACACCGACGGAAACACCATATATTTT.

The rearrangement links TRBV13 to TRBJ2-6; 7 nucleotides agree with TRBD1. The CDR3 spans 17 residues. Germline CDR1 PRHDT, CDR2 FYEKMQ (reference sequence). With V trimmed by 6 bases and J by 4 bases, 12 bases remained unmatched. CDR3 protein: CASRSRQGSTGANVLTF. CDR3 sequence (DNA): TGTGCCAGCAGAAGTAGACAGGGTTCAACCGGGGCCAACGTCCTGACTTTC. The variable domain in full, with the rest retrieved from reference TRBV13 and TRBJ2-6, is AAGVIQSPRHLIKEKRETATLKCYPIPRHDTVYWYQQGPGQDPQFLISFYEKMQSDKGSIPDRFSAQQFSDYHSELNMSSLELGDSALYFCASRSRQGSTGANVLTFGAGSRLTVL.

V usage is TRBV27 and J usage is TRBJ2-7; the D gene is possibly TRBD2 (7 bases). The V end was cut by 8 bases, the J end by 2 bases, with 10 bases between. Germline-derived CDR1 and CDR2 are MNHEY and SMNVEV (reference sequence). The CDR3 totals 12 residues. The DNA for the CDR3 is TGTGCCAGCCGCGGGGGCACCTACGAGCAGTACTTC. Protein sequence: CASRGGTYEQYF.

The genes are TRBV10-2 and TRBJ2-5; a weak D match, TRBD1 (6 bases). V was pared by 4 bases and J by 7 bases, with 25 bases between. The CDR3 loop spans 17 amino acids. Germline V gene sequence: CDR1 WSHSY, CDR2 SAAADI. The CDR3 coding sequence is TGCGCCAGCAGTGGACCCCACCCGGGCAGGGGCTTAGGGACCCAGTACTTC. It encodes CASSGPHPGRGLGTQYF.

The chain has TRBV7-2 and TRBJ2-7; no clear D gene. This CDR3 has 12 residues. The V end lost 2 bases, the J end lost 4 bases, and 6 bases lay between the germline ends. The V gene's germline CDR1 is SGHTA and CDR2 FQGNSA. This CDR3 is CASSLTGYEQYF. The CDR3 coding sequence is TGTGCCAGCAGCTTAACCGGGTACGAGCAGTACTTC.

The chain uses TRBV19 and TRBJ2-3; possibly TRBD2 for D (5 bases). V was clipped by 3 bases and J by 11 bases, with 15 bases between them. This CDR3 is built from 13 residues. The germline V gene has CDR1 LNHDA and CDR2 SQIVND (reference sequence). The CDR3, as DNA: TGTGCCAGTAGTATTAGGATCGCGGGTTGGCAGTATTTT. It is translated as CASSIRIAGWQYF.

This sequence joins TRBV6-1 and TRBJ1-1, with 8 bases aligning to TRBD1. V shed 7 bases, J shed 4 bases, and the junction held 11 bases outside the gene matches. This CDR3 comprises 15 residues. Germline CDR1 MNHNS, CDR2 SASEGT. This CDR3 reads CASTDPPGGVTEAFF. The CDR3 nucleotides are TGTGCCAGCACCGATCCGCCAGGGGGCGTCACTGAAGCTTTCTTT.

V usage is TRBV19 and J usage is TRBJ1-1; the match to TRBD1 covers 9 bases. Per germline, CDR1 LNHDA and CDR2 SQIVND (reference sequence). The CDR3 spans 14 residues. V gave up 7 bases and J gave up 5 bases; unmatched junction bases: 8. CDR3 residues: CASTSTGGRTEAFF. The CDR3 nucleotides are TGTGCCAGTACCTCAACAGGGGGCAGGACTGAAGCTTTCTTT. Combining the CDR3 with reference TRBV19 and TRBJ1-1 gives the whole variable domain DGGITQSPKYLFRKEGQNVTLSCEQNLNHDAMYWYRQDPGQGLRLIYYSQIVNDFQKGDIAEGYSVSREKKESFPLTVTSAQKNPTAFYLCASTSTGGRTEAFFGQGTRLTVV.

This chain uses TRBV6-1 with TRBJ1-4; 9 bases fit TRBD1. The CDR3 consists of 14 residues. The germline V gene encodes CDR1 MNHNS and CDR2 SASEGT. V was clipped by 7 bases and J by 8 bases; unmatched bases: 8. CDR3 in DNA: TGTGCCAGCACCCGGACAGGGGTTTGGGAAAAACTGTTTTTT. Protein sequence: CASTRTGVWEKLFF.

The chain recombines TRBV27 with TRBJ1-2; 7 bases are shared with TRBD1. The CDR3 extends over 13 amino acids. J was trimmed by 4 bases and V by 6 bases; bases with no gene match: 5. Germline V gene data show CDR1 as MNHEY and CDR2 as SMNVEV (reference sequence). DNA for the CDR3: TGTGCCAGCAGCCCGGACAGGTTCTATGGCTACACCTTC. Protein product: CASSPDRFYGYTF.

The chain is built from TRBV7-7 and TRBJ2-7; 7 positions match TRBD2. Germline CDR1 is SSHAT and CDR2 is FNYEAQ (reference sequence). This CDR3 is 15 amino acids long. Trimming took 0 bases from V and 1 from J; bases not matched to a gene: 3. This CDR3 is CASSLAAGVSYEQYF. In nucleotides, the CDR3 is TGTGCCAGCAGCTTAGCGGCGGGGGTGTCCTACGAGCAGTACTTC.

The chain combines TRBV11-2 with TRBJ2-3; TRBD2 agrees at 11 bases. The junction had 0 bases not matched to a gene; V was cut back by 0 bases and J by 1 base. The germline gives CDR1 SGHAT, CDR2 FQNNGV. This CDR3 is built from 16 residues. CDR3 DNA sequence: TGTGCCAGCAGCTTAGAACTAGCGGGGGGCACAGATACGCAGTATTTT. It yields the protein CASSLELAGGTDTQYF.

The chain uses TRBV7-8 and TRBJ2-2; 7 positions match TRBD2. Per the germline V gene, CDR1 is SGHVS and CDR2 is FQNEAQ. V was pared by 1 base and J by 3 bases, with 5 bases of the junction left unmatched. The CDR3 covers 16 residues. The CDR3 sequence: CASSLELRGDTGELFF. The CDR3 DNA follows: TGTGCCAGCAGCTTAGAGCTTCGGGGGGACACCGGGGAGCTGTTTTTT.

The rearrangement uses TRBV30 and TRBJ1-5, with D possibly matching TRBD1 (6 bases). This CDR3 has 14 amino acids. Trimming stripped 5 bases from V and 3 bases from J, with 14 bases between. Germline V gives CDR1 GTSNPN, CDR2 SVGIG (reference sequence). The CDR3 spells CAWQDSSFNQPQHF. In DNA form, the CDR3 reads TGTGCCTGGCAGGACAGCTCTTTCAATCAGCCCCAGCATTTT.

This clone was found a few times. The V gene is TRBV6-6, the J gene TRBJ1-1, with TRBD1 matching over 8 bases. V was clipped by 6 bases and J by 8 bases; unmatched bases: 14. This CDR3 has 15 residues. The germline V gene has CDR1 MNHNY and CDR2 SVGAGI (reference sequence). CDR3 DNA sequence: TGTGCCAGCAGGGAGCGGACAGGGCGGACCCCAGAAGCTTTCTTT. This encodes CASRERTGRTPEAFF.

The chain carries TRBV29-1 and TRBJ2-7; no clear D gene. Germline V CDR1 and CDR2: SQVTM, ANQGSEA. V was cut by 3 bases and J by 4 bases, with 16 bases left in between. This CDR3 comprises 14 residues. The CDR3 DNA follows: TGCAGCGTTGAGGTGCGCCGGTGGGCTTACGAGCAGTACTTC. This codes for CSVEVRRWAYEQYF.

This clone has only a few counts. In nucleotides, the CDR3 is TGCGCCAGCAGTCAATGCCACACCACCCCCCCCTACGAGCAGTACTTC. It codes for CASSQCHTTPPYEQYF. The chain combines TRBV23-1 with TRBJ2-7; no definite D call. TRBV23-1 is annotated as an ORF whose role is uncertain. Trimming cost V 1 base and J 2 bases, with 15 bases left between them. The CDR3 runs 16 residues.